This T cell receptor (beta chain) came from a study of siplizumab effects on memory and regulatory T cells. With 5 bases clipped from V and 3 bases from J, the junction kept 4 bases outside the gene matches. The CDR3 sequence is 14 residues long. In germline, CDR1 is SNHLY, CDR2 FYNNEI. Assay: immunoSEQ multiplex PCR; the TCRdb copy retains only in-frame clones and omits some. The table includes approximately 100,000 clones, 80% to 95% detected once. This clonotype was sampled from a human donor in good health. The chain uses TRBV2 and TRBJ1-1; 9 bases map to TRBD1. Sample: non-Treg CD4+ T cells sorted from blood. The CDR3 sequence is CASSPRTGDTEAFF. In DNA, the CDR3 is TGTGCCAGCAGTCCGAGGACAGGGGACACTGAAGCTTTCTTT.